The 27 T cell receptor beta chains presented below share a single source sample, sequenced in a study of blood T cell repertoires in COVID-19. Assay: immunoSEQ multiplex PCR; the TCRdb copy retains only in-frame clones and omits some. This table has 150,000 to 200,000 clones, 82% appearing once. Input material: peripheral blood. These receptors all come from a woman aged 25-40 years with acute or convalescent COVID-19.

The V gene is TRBV7-2, the J gene TRBJ1-1; TRBD1 aligns across 9 bases. Germline trimming cut 5 bases from V and 5 bases from J; bases unmatched to any gene: 6. This CDR3 region has 14 residues. Germline-derived CDR1 and CDR2 are SGHTA and FQGNSA. CDR3 nucleotides: TGTGCCAGCAGCGAACAGGGGGCGAGGACTGAAGCTTTCTTT. Its translation is CASSEQGARTEAFF.

The V and J genes are TRBV3-1 (or the pseudogene TRBV3-2) and TRBJ2-3; perhaps TRBD2 as D (5 bases). V gave up 0 bases and J gave up 1 base, with 11 bases separating them. CDR3 size: 16 residues. Germline CDR1 reads LGHDT; CDR2 reads YNNKEL (reference sequence). The CDR3 nucleotides are TGTGCCAGCAGCCAAGATGTAGGACTCGGCACAGATACGCAGTATTTT. Residues: CASSQDVGLGTDTQYF.

This clone appeared a few times. The chain carries TRBV5-4 and TRBJ2-4; TRBD2 matches at 14 bases. This CDR3 is 19 amino acids long. Germline V gene data show CDR1 as SGHNT and CDR2 as YYREEE (reference sequence). Losses at the gene ends were 4 bases for V and 1 base for J; bases not matched to a gene: 10. CDR3 nucleotides: TGTGCCAGCAGCCCGCCGGGACTAGCGGGAGTTCTGGCCAAAAACATTCAGTACTTC. The encoded protein is CASSPPGLAGVLAKNIQYF.

This clone was seen a handful of times. The genes are TRBV5-1 and TRBJ1-1, with D tentatively TRBD1 (6 bases). The CDR3 consists of 14 residues. Trimming cost V 2 bases and J 1 base, with 9 bases left between them. Germline V gives CDR1 SGHRS, CDR2 YFSETQ. CDR3 region: CASSFSQGNTEAFF. The CDR3 coding sequence is TGCGCCAGCAGCTTCTCACAGGGGAACACTGAAGCTTTCTTT.

The chain carries TRBV3-1 (or the pseudogene TRBV3-2) and TRBJ2-1; 10 bases map to TRBD2. V shed 0 bases, J shed 8 bases, and the junction held 7 bases outside the gene matches. Germline assignment: CDR1 LGHDT and CDR2 YNNKEL (reference sequence). The CDR3 spans 16 residues. CDR3 in DNA: TGTGCCAGCAGCCAAGATCCGAGCGGGAGGGTTGATGAGCAGTTCTTC. The encoded protein is CASSQDPSGRVDEQFF.

The chain is built from TRBV4-3 and TRBJ2-7; D gene unclear. V was shortened by 0 bases and J by 2 bases, with 11 bases between the two germline ends. This CDR3 is built from 15 residues. Germline-derived CDR1 and CDR2 are LGHNA and YSLEER. CDR3 coding DNA: TGCGCCAGCAGCCAAGATAGAGGCGCGGCCTACGAGCAGTACTTC. It yields the protein CASSQDRGAAYEQYF.

The chain uses TRBV19 and TRBJ2-7, with D possibly matching TRBD2 (5 bases). The CDR3 is 15 amino acids. Germline assignment: CDR1 LNHDA and CDR2 SQIVND (reference sequence). Trimming took 3 bases from V and 0 from J, leaving 12 bases between them. In DNA, the CDR3 is TGTGCCAGTAGTATTGGCGGACTCAGCTCCTACGAGCAGTACTTC. As protein: CASSIGGLSSYEQYF.

The rearrangement joins TRBV19 to TRBJ1-1; possibly TRBD1 for D (5 bases). Germline V CDR1 and CDR2: LNHDA, SQIVND (reference sequence). The V gene lost 8 bases and the J gene lost 1 base, with 26 bases spanning the gap. CDR3 length: 18 residues. CDR3 amino acids: CASPKHPSSGRGNTEAFF. The CDR3 DNA reads as TGTGCCAGTCCGAAACACCCATCTTCGGGGAGGGGGAACACTGAAGCTTTCTTT.

This chain links TRBV5-1 with TRBJ1-2, with 8 bases lining up with TRBD1. Losses at the gene ends were 3 bases for V and 4 bases for J; bases not matched to a gene: 8. Germline V lookup: CDR1 SGHRS, CDR2 YFSETQ. The CDR3 sequence is 15 residues long. For the CDR3, the DNA is TGCGCCAGCAGCTCACAGGGGGTATCAGGCTATGGCTACACCTTC. Encoded protein: CASSSQGVSGYGYTF.

The chain joins TRBV6-2 or TRBV6-3 to TRBJ1-2, with D tentatively TRBD1 (6 bases). CDR3 length: 15 amino acids. Germline V CDR1 and CDR2: MNHEY, SVGEGT. The ends were cut back, 2 bases at V and 5 bases at J, with 15 bases in the middle. The CDR3 region is CASSYLAGELYGYTF. DNA of the CDR3: TGTGCCAGCAGTTACCTCGCAGGGGAGTTGTATGGCTACACCTTC.

The CDR3 bases are TGTGCCAGCAGCATCCGGGGTAGCGGGGGCACAGATACGCAGTATTTT. It specifies CASSIRGSGGTDTQYF. V and J are TRBV7-2 and TRBJ2-3, with 8 bases identical to TRBD2. CDR1 is SGHTA, CDR2 FQGNSA, per germline. V lost 5 bases, J lost 1 base, and 8 bases stayed unmatched. The CDR3 has 16 residues.

The CDR3 loop reads CATGTMNGELFF. CDR3 in DNA: TGTGCCACCGGGACAATGAACGGGGAGCTGTTTTTT. This chain links TRBV19 with TRBJ2-2, with D maybe TRBD1 (6 bases). V gave up 10 bases and J gave up 7 bases, with 13 bases separating them. Germline CDR1 and CDR2: LNHDA and SQIVND (reference sequence). CDR3 length equals 12 residues. The entire variable domain, with the rest obtained from reference TRBV19 and TRBJ2-2, is as follows: DGGITQSPKYLFRKEGQNVTLSCEQNLNHDAMYWYRQDPGQGLRLIYYSQIVNDFQKGDIAEGYSVSREKKESFPLTVTSAQKNPTAFYLCATGTMNGELFFGEGSRLTVL.

This clone was observed a handful of times. The V gene is TRBV27, the J gene TRBJ1-1; 7 positions agree with TRBD1. The CDR3 spans 13 residues. Trimming at V came to 9 bases and at J to 3 bases, leaving 7 bases not matched to a gene. Germline V gene data show CDR1 as MNHEY and CDR2 as SMNVEV (reference sequence). CDR3 nucleotide sequence: TGTGCCAGTAGGGTAGGGGGCTACACTGAAGCTTTCTTT. This codes for CASRVGGYTEAFF.

This sequence joins TRBV5-1 and TRBJ1-2; TRBD1 matches 8 bases. This CDR3 has 12 residues. CDR1 SGHRS and CDR2 YFSETQ come from the germline V gene. Unmatched junction bases numbered 2, after V lost 5 bases and J lost 5 bases. The CDR3 nucleotides read TGCGCCAGCAGTGGACAGGGATATGGCTACACCTTC. As protein: CASSGQGYGYTF.

The rearrangement links TRBV28 to TRBJ1-2; D not certain. The CDR3 loop spans 14 amino acids. V shed 3 bases and J shed 8 bases, with 16 bases lying between them. Per the germline V gene, CDR1 is MDHEN and CDR2 is SYDVKM. DNA of the CDR3: TGTGCCAGCAGTTTCGCCCAGATTGGGAGGGGCTACACCTTC. It specifies CASSFAQIGRGYTF.

This clone was seen a single time. V and J are TRBV5-1 and TRBJ2-6, with TRBD1 matching 9 bases. The CDR3 is 18 residues long. The germline gives CDR1 SGHRS, CDR2 YFSETQ. Germline trimming cut 5 bases from V and 3 bases from J; bases unmatched to any gene: 12. CDR3 DNA: TGCGCCAGCAGTTGGGGGTGGACAGGGGATAATGGGGCCAACGTCCTGACTTTC. Its protein is CASSWGWTGDNGANVLTF.

This clone appeared a few times. The chain recombines TRBV12-3 or TRBV12-4 with TRBJ1-5, with no clear D. The CDR3 extends over 13 amino acids. Trimming left V 7 bases short and J 6 bases short, with 13 bases between. This CDR3 reads CASTWTWGQPQHF. Here the CDR3 DNA reads TGTGCCAGCACTTGGACTTGGGGTCAGCCCCAGCATTTT.

The chain couples TRBV10-1 to TRBJ1-6; D remains unclear. Germline CDR1 is WNHNN and CDR2 is SYGVQD (reference sequence). V lost 6 bases to trimming and J lost 7 bases, with 10 bases between them. The CDR3 totals 13 residues. The CDR3 spells CASRSGSNSPLHF. Written as DNA, the CDR3 is TGCGCCAGCAGAAGCGGGTCAAATTCACCCCTCCACTTT.

The chain combines TRBV27 with TRBJ1-2; a possible D gene is TRBD1 (6 bases). Trimming cost V 2 bases and J 8 bases, with 12 bases left between them. There are 13 residues in the CDR3. Germline values: CDR1 MNHEY, CDR2 SMNVEV (reference sequence). This CDR3 reads CASSLGGAGGYTF. CDR3 coding DNA: TGTGCCAGCAGTTTAGGGGGGGCTGGGGGCTACACCTTC.

The V and J genes are TRBV25-1 and TRBJ1-2; D gene ambiguous. V gave up 2 bases and J gave up 6 bases, with 10 bases separating them. The CDR3 totals 13 residues. Germline values: CDR1 MGHDK, CDR2 SYGVNS. The chain's CDR3 is CASSEVEWDGYTF. In DNA, the CDR3 is TGTGCCAGCAGTGAAGTGGAGTGGGATGGCTACACCTTC.

The V and J genes are TRBV5-6 and TRBJ2-3, with TRBD1 matching 8 bases. The CDR3 is 16 residues long. Germline V gives CDR1 SGHDT, CDR2 YYEEEE. Germline trimming cut 4 bases from V and 3 bases from J; bases unmatched to any gene: 10. The CDR3 loop reads CASSPDRESRTDTQYF. The CDR3 region has the DNA TGTGCCAGCAGCCCGGACAGGGAGTCAAGGACAGATACGCAGTATTTT.

The CDR3 loop is CASSMTGGPEAFF. The CDR3 DNA follows: TGTGCCAGTAGTATGACAGGGGGCCCTGAAGCTTTCTTT. V is TRBV19 and J is TRBJ1-1; TRBD1 aligns across 10 bases. The germline gives CDR1 LNHDA, CDR2 SQIVND (reference sequence). V shed 3 bases, J shed 6 bases, and the junction held 1 base outside the gene matches. The CDR3 has 13 residues.

The chain recombines TRBV15 with TRBJ1-2; maybe TRBD1 (5 bases). Germline CDR1 reads LNHNV; CDR2 reads YYDKDF (reference sequence). The CDR3 runs to 15 residues. Trimming removed 0 bases from V and 2 bases from J, with 10 bases in between. The CDR3 spells CATSRERGLNYGYTF. CDR3 bases: TGTGCCACCAGCAGAGAAAGGGGATTAAACTATGGCTACACCTTC. Looking up the rest from reference TRBV15 and TRBJ1-2 gives the full variable domain: DAMVIQNPRYQVTQFGKPVTLSCSQTLNHNVMYWYQQKSSQAPKLLFHYYDKDFNNEADTPDNFQSRRPNTSFCFLDIRSPGLGDTAMYLCATSRERGLNYGYTFGSGTRLTVV.

The chain employs TRBV5-1 and TRBJ2-5; 7 bases agree with TRBD1. Germline V CDR1 and CDR2: SGHRS, YFSETQ. The V and J ends lost 4 bases and 2 bases, in that order; junction bases with no gene match: 11. This CDR3 region has 16 residues. DNA of the CDR3: TGCGCCAGCAGCGTCCCGGGACAGCGGAGTCAAGAGACCCAGTACTTC. This translates into CASSVPGQRSQETQYF.

The chain employs TRBV30 and TRBJ1-3; unclear D gene. There are 14 residues in the CDR3. Trimming stripped 1 base from V and 0 bases from J, with 7 bases between. The germline CDR1 and CDR2 sequences are GTSNPN and SVGIG (reference sequence). The DNA of the CDR3 is TGTGCCTGGAGTGGAACGAGCTCTGGAAACACCATATATTTT. Translating it yields CAWSGTSSGNTIYF.

This clone was seen more than once but under ten times. The chain combines TRBV4-2 with TRBJ2-7; 9 bases map to TRBD2. There are 15 residues in the CDR3. Germline CDR1 reads LGHNA; CDR2 reads YNFKEQ. The ends lost 4 bases at V and 0 bases at J; junction bases unmatched: 4. The CDR3 spells CASSPGTSLSYEQYF. The CDR3 nucleotides are TGTGCCAGCAGCCCCGGGACTAGCCTCTCCTACGAGCAGTACTTC.

The chain has TRBV19 and TRBJ2-3; TRBD1 might be the D (5 bases). Germline-derived CDR1 and CDR2 are LNHDA and SQIVND (reference sequence). V dropped 6 bases and J dropped 1 base, with 17 bases sitting between them. The CDR3 totals 16 residues. CDR3 sequence reads: CASSSPAGFGTDTQYF. DNA of the CDR3: TGTGCCAGTAGCTCTCCCGCAGGGTTCGGCACAGATACGCAGTATTTT. Based on the CDR3 plus reference TRBV19 and TRBJ2-3, the full variable domain is DGGITQSPKYLFRKEGQNVTLSCEQNLNHDAMYWYRQDPGQGLRLIYYSQIVNDFQKGDIAEGYSVSREKKESFPLTVTSAQKNPTAFYLCASSSPAGFGTDTQYFGPGTRLTVL.